Detailed here is one TCR beta chain. Its target is unknown. The protocol was immunoSEQ multiplex PCR, while the TCRdb copy is restricted to in-frame clones and leaves out a portion. The sample lists some 130,000 clones; about 93% were seen once. CDR3 size: 14 residues. Germline V lookup: CDR1 SQVTM, CDR2 ANQGSEA. V lost 6 bases to trimming and J lost 3 bases, with 17 bases between them. The source of the sample is a study of T cell responses to AZD1222 COVID-19 vaccine. Study-level points and caveats: Spike-specific TCR breadth rose after two AZD1222 doses, and depth rose as well.

The rearrangement uses TRBV29-1 and TRBJ1-1, with a tentative D call TRBD1 (6 bases). The sample here was peripheral blood, taken on day 0 of AZD1222 vaccination. This TCR was sampled from an adult in good health. The CDR3 loop is CSVRQLQGYTEAFF. CDR3 nucleotides: TGCAGCGTCAGACAGTTACAGGGCTACACTGAAGCTTTCTTT.